Sequencing of this T cell receptor beta chain was carried out in a study of OX40 agonist ivuxolimab in advanced cancers. As for the study in general: Patients in the trial were receiving intravenous ivuxolimab every 2 weeks, at doses of 0.01 to 10 mg/kg. Overall study findings and caveats: Specificity for antigen went undetermined in the expanded peripheral T cells. The study observed clonal expansion of CD4+ and CD8+ blood T cells by week 6 at 0.1 to 3.0 mg/kg.

The protocol was immunoSEQ multiplex PCR, while the TCRdb copy is restricted to in-frame clones and leaves out a portion. The table has 20,000 to 25,000 clones, roughly 80% seen once. The CDR3 is made up of 14 amino acids. V gave up 5 bases and J gave up 6 bases, with 11 bases separating them. The V gene's germline CDR1 is SEHNR and CDR2 FQNEAQ (reference sequence). If patients had autoimmune disease history or systemic immunosuppression, they were excluded. Note on this clone: Its target is unknown.

This rearrangement joins TRBV7-9 to TRBJ1-6, with no clear D. Sequencing used CD4+ or CD8+ T cells sorted from blood, obtained in a trial of the OX40 agonist ivuxolimab. The receptor was derived from an adult with an advanced solid tumor such as melanoma, head and neck, liver or kidney cancer. The CDR3 DNA reads TGTGCCAGCAGCGCGCGAGGACGTAATTCACCCCTCCACTTT. It is translated as CASSARGRNSPLHF.